These 5 T cell receptor beta chains came from one sample sequenced in a study of regulatory T cells in long-lasting Graves disease. Relying on iRepertoire HTBI primers and Arm-PCR of CDR3 regions, the team built TCR beta libraries. Each CDR3 protein gets one entry after TCRdb re-called the multiplex PCR reads with MiXCR. The sample carries around 510,000 distinct CDR3 sequences, less than 25% recorded once. Time point reported: persistent/refractory GD, antithyroid drugs over 5 years with positive TRAb. Extracted PBMC RNA gave rise to the TCR library. The starting material was peripheral blood mononuclear cells (PBMCs), obtained when the disease was refractory, from a patient treated with antithyroid drugs. These receptor sequences come from a female donor with Graves disease.

This clonotype was seen more than once but under ten times. The chain recombines TRBV7-2 with TRBJ1-5; 9 bases are a match to TRBD1. Trimming cost V 2 bases and J 6 bases; bases outside gene matches: 8. Germline CDR1 SGHTA, CDR2 FQGNSA. This CDR3 contains 16 residues. CDR3 residues: CASSLLGQGSSQPQHF. The CDR3, as DNA: TGTGCCAGCAGCTTACTCGGACAGGGGTCCTCTCAGCCCCAGCATTTT.

This clonotype came up many times. The chain joins TRBV12-3 or TRBV12-4 to TRBJ2-7, with D unresolved. This CDR3 is 12 amino acids long. The V and J ends lost 3 bases and 7 bases respectively, with 10 bases between them. This chain's CDR3 is CASSFKGPEQYF. CDR3 DNA: TGTGCCAGCAGTTTCAAAGGACCGGAGCAGTACTTC.

The chain links TRBV5-6 to TRBJ1-4; 7 positions match TRBD1. Germline-derived CDR1 and CDR2 are SGHDT and YYEEEE. Unmatched junction bases numbered 6, after V lost 4 bases and J lost 6 bases. The CDR3 length is 14 residues. CDR3: CASSKGAVHEKLFF. The CDR3 DNA sequence: TGTGCCAGCAGCAAGGGGGCTGTTCATGAAAAACTGTTTTTT.

A few counts support this clonotype. J is TRBJ2-7 and V is TRBV7-2; D is ambiguous. Germline lookup yields CDR1 SGHTA and CDR2 FQGNSA. V was cut by 7 bases and J by 4 bases, with 14 bases left in between. The length of the CDR3 is 13 residues. CDR3 DNA: TGTGCCAGCACCCCCTTTTTGGGGTACGAGCAGTACTTC. Translation gives CASTPFLGYEQYF.

In this sample, this clonotype turned up many times. V usage is TRBV28 and J usage is TRBJ1-5; D is unclear. Germline V gives CDR1 MDHEN, CDR2 SYDVKM. CDR3 length: 11 residues. Deletions cut 2 bases from V and 12 bases from J, with 8 bases between. In DNA form, the CDR3 reads TGTGCCAGCAGTTTAGGAAGGCTCCAGCATTTT. Amino acids: CASSLGRLQHF.